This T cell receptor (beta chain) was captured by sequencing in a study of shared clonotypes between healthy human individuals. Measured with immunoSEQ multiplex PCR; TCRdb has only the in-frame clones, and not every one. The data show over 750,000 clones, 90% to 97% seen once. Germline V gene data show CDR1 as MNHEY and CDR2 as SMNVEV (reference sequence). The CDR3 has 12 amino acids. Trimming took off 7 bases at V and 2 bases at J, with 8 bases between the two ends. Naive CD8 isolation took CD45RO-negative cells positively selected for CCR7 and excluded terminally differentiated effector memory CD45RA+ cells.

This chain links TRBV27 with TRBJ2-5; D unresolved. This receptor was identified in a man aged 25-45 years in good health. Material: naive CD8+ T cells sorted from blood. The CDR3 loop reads CASNRRQETQYF. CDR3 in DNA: TGTGCCAGCAATAGAAGACAAGAGACCCAGTACTTC.